This T cell receptor (beta chain) was sequenced in a study of spatial heterogeneity in lung cancer. Findings and caveats of the study: Blood contained ubiquitous expanded tumor TCRs more at resection than at follow-up.

This clonotype came up a few times. Its antigen is currently unknown. This beta chain slipped into a library made for alpha chains as a stray read, so its size is not meaningful. Sample time point: sample taken at primary tumor resection. Frozen PBMC, nontumor lung or tumor provided whole RNA, which was sequenced unsorted. Every TCR cDNA molecule carried a tag that served as a unique molecular identifier. TCRdb passed the 5' RACE reads through MiXCR, listing each CDR3 protein once. This table holds around 4,100 distinct CDR3 sequences, about 55% found once. The clonotype originates from a female donor with early-stage non-small cell lung cancer. Here the sequenced sample was PBMCs, taken at surgery.

CDR3 residues: CASSRGVAGVKDTQYF. In DNA, the CDR3 is TGTGCCAGCAGCCGGGGGGTAGCGGGAGTCAAGGATACGCAGTATTTT. The chain uses TRBV7-9 and TRBJ2-3, with 9 positions matching TRBD2. The germline V gene has CDR1 SEHNR and CDR2 FQNEAQ (reference sequence). This CDR3 is 16 amino acids long. Germline trimming cut 5 bases from V and 6 bases from J; bases unmatched to any gene: 12.